What follows describes a single T cell receptor (beta chain). Its antigen remains unidentified. There are no base qualities to consult, and no much larger clone falls within one base. Its CDR3 holds 14 amino acids, cysteine through phenylalanine. Only the CDR3 part of the read is kept: 42 bases, read in frame from the first base. The junction shows trimming of 1 base on V and 3 bases on J, and the gene matches do not reach 1 base of it. CDR1 is given as LNHDA and CDR2 as SQIVND, both from the germline V gene (reference sequence). These data come from a study of OX40 agonist ivuxolimab in advanced cancers. As for the study more broadly: Ivuxolimab was an agonistic, fully human IgG2 monoclonal antibody directed against OX40 (CD134), a costimulatory receptor. Intravenous ivuxolimab was administered to patients every 2 weeks at six dose levels: 0.01, 0.1, 0.3, 1.5, 3 and 10 mg/kg. Of the approximately 50 patients in dose escalation, approximately 20 had hepatocellular carcinoma, some 15 had melanoma, 9 had renal cell carcinoma and 9 had head and neck cancer. In the dose-escalation cohort, 75% to 85% of patients were male, and the mean age was approximately 60 years with a range of about 20 to 80. Prior anti-PD-1, anti-PD-L1 or anti-CTLA-4 therapy was permitted, and checkpoint inhibitors had been received by roughly 40% of dose-escalation patients. Partial responses occurred in three dose-escalation patients: two with cutaneous melanoma and one with hepatocellular carcinoma. Peripheral TCRbeta sequencing aimed to test whether ivuxolimab altered TCR sequence diversity and caused clonal T-cell expansion. The paper describes the monotherapy dose-escalation part (N of about 52 patients) of the phase I trial of ivuxolimab. Beyond this particular receptor, the publication reports: On average, CD8+ T cells showed more expanded clones than CD4+ T cells after ivuxolimab. At doses of 0.1 to 3.0 mg/kg, clonal expansion of both CD4+ and CD8+ T cells in blood was seen between baseline and week 6. The antigen specificity of the peripheral T cells that underwent clonal expansion was not determined. Partial responders in the 0.1-3.0 mg/kg groups had among the lowest normalized peripheral clonal expansion, especially among CD8+ T cells. Low levels of normalized T-cell clonal expansion were also seen in some patients who did not respond.

Genomic DNA was isolated from the sorted cells so that the TCRbeta CDR3 region could be sequenced. The immunoSEQ Assay was used to sequence the TCRbeta CDR3 regions. Entries here come from immuneACCESS through TCRdb and include only in-frame sequences with V and J called. Some clones fail to appear in such tables; in the studies checked, an unresolved V gene covers under half of the shortfall, and the cause of the remainder is unknown. This sample is represented by some 35,000 clones; roughly 80% of them were singletons. The biggest ten clones account for about a quarter of the sample. The trial excluded patients who had a history of autoimmune disease or who were on systemic immunosuppression. Peripheral blood for TCR sequencing was collected from all dose cohorts at baseline, on cycle 4 day 1, and on cycle 7 day 1. Samples came from an open-label, multicenter, first-in-human phase I dose-escalation trial of ivuxolimab. Adults with locally advanced or metastatic melanoma, renal cell, hepatocellular, or head and neck squamous cell carcinoma were enrolled in the trial. Before TCR sequencing, CD4+ and CD8+ T cells were separately sorted from peripheral blood.

This clonotype was obtained from an adult with an advanced solid tumor such as melanoma, head and neck, liver or kidney cancer. The specimen comprised CD4+ or CD8+ T cells sorted from blood, sampled in a trial of the OX40 agonist ivuxolimab. The V and J segments used are TRBV19 and TRBJ1-1; TRBD1 matches 8 bases in the middle. The nucleotide sequence reads TGTGCCAGTAGTATAGGACAGGGGCACACTGAAGCTTTCTTT. The translation is CASSIGQGHTEAFF.